The present T cell receptor beta chain was sequenced within a study of siplizumab effects on memory and regulatory T cells. The V segment lost 4 bases and the J segment 6 bases; nucleotides outside the gene matches: 16. The CDR3 contains 17 residues. Germline V gene data show CDR1 as MNHEY and CDR2 as SMNVEV (reference sequence). Roughly 10^5 TCR templates underwent assay in each sample. The protocol was immunoSEQ multiplex PCR, while the TCRdb copy is restricted to in-frame clones and leaves out a portion. The data hold 70,000 to 90,000 clones, with more than 80% observed a single time. Study-level findings and limits: Naive T cells looked more diverse than memory cells and looked like major alloresponse contributors. Unstimulated subsets contained matches for only a minor fraction of alloreactive clones. The authors could not assign a naive or memory phenotype to roughly 80-96% of proliferating CD4+ or CD8+ clones.

Only a few counts were recorded for this clone. Its antigen is not identified. The chain carries TRBV27 and TRBJ2-7; 9 bases fit TRBD2. The source of this sequence is a human donor in good health. The sequenced sample was CD4+ T cells sorted from blood. Written as DNA, the CDR3 is TGTGCCAGCAGTTCGGATTTTCGTACTAGCGGGCTGGGCGAGCAGTACTTC. Translated, it gives CASSSDFRTSGLGEQYF.